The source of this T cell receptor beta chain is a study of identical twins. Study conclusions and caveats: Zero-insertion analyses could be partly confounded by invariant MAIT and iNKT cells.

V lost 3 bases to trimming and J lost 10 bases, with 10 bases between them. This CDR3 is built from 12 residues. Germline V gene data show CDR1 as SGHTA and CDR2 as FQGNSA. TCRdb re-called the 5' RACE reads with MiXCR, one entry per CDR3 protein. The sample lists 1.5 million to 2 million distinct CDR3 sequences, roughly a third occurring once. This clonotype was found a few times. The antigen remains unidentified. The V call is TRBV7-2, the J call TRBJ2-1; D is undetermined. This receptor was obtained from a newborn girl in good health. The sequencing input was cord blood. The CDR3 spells CASSLKGREQFF. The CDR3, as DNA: TGTGCCAGCAGCTTGAAAGGAAGGGAGCAGTTCTTC.